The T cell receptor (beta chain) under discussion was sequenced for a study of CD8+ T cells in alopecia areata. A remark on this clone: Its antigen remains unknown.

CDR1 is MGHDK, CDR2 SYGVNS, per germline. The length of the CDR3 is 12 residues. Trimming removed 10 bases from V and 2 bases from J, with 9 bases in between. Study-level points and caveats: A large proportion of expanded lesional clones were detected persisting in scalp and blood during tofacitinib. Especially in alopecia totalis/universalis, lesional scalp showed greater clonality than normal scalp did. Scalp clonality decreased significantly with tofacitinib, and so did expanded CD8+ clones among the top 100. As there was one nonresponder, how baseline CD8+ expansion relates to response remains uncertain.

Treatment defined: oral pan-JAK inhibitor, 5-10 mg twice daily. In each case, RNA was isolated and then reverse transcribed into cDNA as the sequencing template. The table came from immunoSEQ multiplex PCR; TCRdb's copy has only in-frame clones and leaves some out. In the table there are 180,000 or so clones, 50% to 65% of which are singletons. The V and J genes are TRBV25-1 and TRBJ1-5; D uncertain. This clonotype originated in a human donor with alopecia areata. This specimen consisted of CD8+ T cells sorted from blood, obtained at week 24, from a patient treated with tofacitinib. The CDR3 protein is CATGEGNQPQHF. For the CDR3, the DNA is TGTGCCACCGGGGAGGGCAATCAGCCCCAGCATTTT.